This T cell receptor beta chain was captured in a study of cytomegalovirus exposure and HLA in healthy donors. Across the study: The 130 or so validation repertoires used the same platform as the 550 to 800 first-cohort repertoires (as reported by a later analysis).

In its sample, this clone was seen once. Its specificity is unknown. A read error may produce the germline difference seen at one junction end. The study's findings and limits: The study recorded more than 150 TCR beta chains that were cytomegalovirus-associated. The tendency of first-cohort TCR clusters to co-occur in the 130 or so validation repertoires was identified by a subsequent analysis.

The study drew the donors from its approximately 110-subject validation cohort, separate from the roughly 700-subject first cohort. Germline values: CDR1 ENHRY, CDR2 SYGVKD. There are 16 residues in the CDR3. TCRdb's table, derived via immunoSEQ multiplex PCR, lists solely in-frame clones and lacks some. The sample contains roughly 350,000 clones, about nine tenths of which appear only once. The sequenced sample consisted of PBMCs. The sequence was collected from a woman between 18 and 29 years old in good health and CMV-seronegative. The chain has TRBV10-3 and TRBJ2-1; 9 bases map to TRBD2. CDR3 in amino acids: CAISESGGRAYNEQFF. In DNA form, the CDR3 reads TGTGCCATCAGTGAGTCTGGCGGGAGGGCCTATAATGAGCAGTTCTTC.